Below are 22 T cell receptor beta chains sequenced from a single sample in a study of lymphopenia after photon versus proton radiotherapy. Generated by immunoSEQ multiplex PCR, the TCRdb table keeps only in-frame clones and is missing some. This repertoire shows around 160,000 clones, approximately 90% found once; its top ten account for around 4.7%. The source was peripheral blood, collected from a patient treated with photon-based radiotherapy. These TCRs come from a man aged 45-65 years with gastric cancer.

The chain has TRBV11-2 and TRBJ2-1; TRBD2 matches 9 bases. Losses at the gene ends were 4 bases for V and 2 bases for J; bases not matched to a gene: 6. The CDR3 is 16 residues long. Germline V gene sequence: CDR1 SGHAT, CDR2 FQNNGV. The CDR3 sequence is CASSSKTSGAYNEQFF. The CDR3 coding sequence is TGTGCCAGCAGCTCGAAGACTAGCGGCGCCTACAATGAGCAGTTCTTC.

The chain has TRBV5-4 and TRBJ1-1; tentative D call: TRBD1 (5 bases). CDR1 is SGHNT, CDR2 YYREEE, per germline (reference sequence). This CDR3 is 14 amino acids long. Trimming stripped 2 bases from V and 0 bases from J, with 8 bases between. Here the CDR3 DNA reads TGTGCCAGCAGCTTCCTGACAGTGAACACTGAAGCTTTCTTT. Translating it yields CASSFLTVNTEAFF.

This clone was seen a few times. This sequence joins TRBV19 and TRBJ2-5; 10 bases match TRBD1. The germline CDR1 and CDR2 sequences are LNHDA and SQIVND (reference sequence). Germline trimming cut 4 bases from V and 4 bases from J; bases unmatched to any gene: 9. The CDR3 has 16 amino acids. CDR3 in amino acids: CASSTSRQGARETQYF. In nucleotides, the CDR3 is TGTGCCAGTAGTACCTCCCGACAGGGGGCGCGAGAGACCCAGTACTTC.

The chain carries TRBV10-1 and TRBJ2-4; 7 bases are shared with TRBD2. The CDR3 spans 21 residues. Germline-derived CDR1 and CDR2 are WNHNN and SYGVQD (reference sequence). The V segment lost 5 bases and the J segment 0 bases; nucleotides outside the gene matches: 22. Here the CDR3 reads CASSRLIGLAEHTLAKNIQYF. DNA for the CDR3: TGCGCCAGCAGTCGGCTAATCGGGCTAGCGGAACACACACTAGCCAAAAACATTCAGTACTTC.

The rearrangement uses TRBV25-1 and TRBJ2-7, with D perhaps TRBD1 (6 bases). V was pared by 5 bases and J by 2 bases, with 13 bases between. This CDR3 comprises 14 residues. Germline assignment: CDR1 MGHDK and CDR2 SYGVNS. This CDR3 reads CASSRDRTPYEQYF. The CDR3 bases are TGTGCCAGCAGTCGCGACAGGACCCCCTACGAGCAGTACTTC.

Within the sample, this clone is medium-sized. The chain couples TRBV4-1 to TRBJ2-7; TRBD1 might be the D (6 bases). This CDR3 has 15 residues. V lost 0 bases and J 3 bases, leaving 12 bases between the germline ends. Germline V gene data show CDR1 as MGHRA and CDR2 as YSYEKL. CDR3 region: CASSQDWRGGYEQYF. The CDR3 region has the DNA TGCGCCAGCAGCCAAGATTGGCGAGGGGGCTACGAGCAGTACTTC.

The chain has TRBV5-5 and TRBJ1-5; D is uncertain. Germline loops: CDR1 SGHKS, CDR2 YYEKEE (reference sequence). There are 13 residues in the CDR3. Between the trimmed V and J ends, which lost 3 bases and 7 bases, there was a span of 11 bases. CDR3 nucleotide sequence: TGTGCCAGCAGCTGGACTCTGGGGCAGCCCCAGCATTTT. Its protein product is CASSWTLGQPQHF.

The rearrangement joins TRBV7-6 to TRBJ1-1; 7 bases line up with TRBD1. There are 15 residues in the CDR3. Germline loops: CDR1 SGHVS, CDR2 FNYEAQ. With V trimmed by 0 bases and J by 5 bases, 6 bases remained unmatched. The CDR3 bases are TGTGCCAGCAGCTTAGCGGAGGGGGCGCGGACTGAAGCTTTCTTT. Encoded protein: CASSLAEGARTEAFF.

This clone was seen a handful of times. CDR3 nucleotides: TGTGCCAGCAGCCCCCGGGTGCGACCTACCCTGAACACTGAAGCTTTCTTT. It yields the protein CASSPRVRPTLNTEAFF. V and J are TRBV7-8 and TRBJ1-1; D is ambiguous. The CDR3 is 17 amino acids. V was trimmed by 5 bases and J by 0 bases, leaving 19 bases between them. Germline V gene lookup returns CDR1 SGHVS and CDR2 FQNEAQ.

The chain uses TRBV2 and TRBJ2-2; 10 bases line up with TRBD2. J was trimmed by 2 bases and V by 6 bases; bases with no gene match: 3. CDR1 is SNHLY and CDR2 is FYNNEI in the germline V gene. CDR3 size: 15 residues. CDR3: CASRWTSGNTGELFF. In DNA, the CDR3 is TGTGCCAGCAGGTGGACTAGCGGTAACACCGGGGAGCTGTTTTTT.

This rearrangement joins TRBV15 to TRBJ1-4; D is uncertain. There are 15 residues in the CDR3. Trimming cost V 4 bases and J 2 bases, with 11 bases left between them. Germline values: CDR1 LNHNV, CDR2 YYDKDF (reference sequence). This CDR3 is CATSNGISTNEKLFF. The CDR3 nucleotides read TGTGCCACCAGCAATGGGATTAGTACTAATGAAAAACTGTTTTTT.

This clone was seen once. V and J are TRBV9 and TRBJ2-2; no reliable D call. The CDR3 runs to 15 residues. V was shortened by 0 bases and J by 5 bases, with 11 bases between the two germline ends. Germline lookup yields CDR1 SGDLS and CDR2 YYNGEE. In DNA, the CDR3 is TGTGCCAGCAGCGTAGCTGGGGTTTCGACCGGGGAGCTGTTTTTT. It is translated as CASSVAGVSTGELFF.

The chain couples TRBV5-1 to TRBJ2-2, with D perhaps matching TRBD1 or TRBD2 (5 bases each). Germline CDR1 and CDR2: SGHRS and YFSETQ. V dropped 2 bases and J dropped 3 bases, with 11 bases sitting between them. The CDR3 runs 15 residues. The CDR3 protein is CASSFDGADTGELFF. CDR3 in DNA: TGCGCCAGCAGCTTTGACGGGGCCGACACCGGGGAGCTGTTTTTT.

The table lists this clone with a count of one. The V and J genes are TRBV19 and TRBJ2-7; the match to TRBD2 covers 11 bases. The CDR3 loop spans 16 amino acids. V was pared by 0 bases and J by 0 bases, with 1 base of the junction left unmatched. CDR1 is LNHDA, CDR2 SQIVND, per germline (reference sequence). The CDR3 bases are TGTGCCAGTAGTATAGAAGGACTAGCGGGCTCCTACGAGCAGTACTTC. As protein: CASSIEGLAGSYEQYF.

The CDR3, as DNA: TGTGCCAGCAGACCCCGGGACAGATATGGCTACACCTTC. Its protein is CASRPRDRYGYTF. The V call is TRBV6-1, the J call TRBJ1-2; 7 bases map to TRBD1. V was clipped by 6 bases and J by 5 bases; unmatched bases: 6. Germline V gene data show CDR1 as MNHNS and CDR2 as SASEGT. The CDR3 is 13 residues long.

The chain combines TRBV2 with TRBJ2-2; a weak D match, TRBD1 (5 bases). Germline V gene sequence: CDR1 SNHLY, CDR2 FYNNEI. The CDR3 length is 14 residues. Trimming stripped 3 bases from V and 0 bases from J, with 5 bases between. The CDR3 bases are TGTGCCAGCAGTGACAGGGCGAACACCGGGGAGCTGTTTTTT. Translated, it gives CASSDRANTGELFF.

V is TRBV5-1 and J is TRBJ2-1, with D uncertain. Germline-derived CDR1 and CDR2 are SGHRS and YFSETQ. The CDR3 has 11 amino acids. The V gene lost 0 bases and the J gene lost 9 bases, with 4 bases spanning the gap. CDR3 nucleotides: TGCGCCAGCAGCTTGGATGGTGAGCAGTTCTTC. It is translated as CASSLDGEQFF.

The chain's CDR3 is CASKASYEQYF. The CDR3 region has the DNA TGTGCCAGCAAAGCGTCCTACGAGCAGTACTTC. This chain joins TRBV27 and TRBJ2-7, with D hard to call. CDR3 length equals 11 residues. Germline V CDR1 and CDR2: MNHEY, SMNVEV (reference sequence). Trimming removed 7 bases from V and 1 base from J, with 5 bases in between.

The rearrangement joins TRBV18 to TRBJ2-7; TRBD1 aligns across 8 bases. In germline, CDR1 is KGHSH, CDR2 LQKENI. Trimming cost V 5 bases and J 4 bases; bases outside gene matches: 7. The CDR3 contains 14 residues. CDR3 in amino acids: CASSSRTGRYEQYF. CDR3 coding DNA: TGTGCCAGCTCATCTCGGACAGGGCGGTACGAGCAGTACTTC.

The chain links TRBV29-1 to TRBJ1-2; the match to TRBD1 covers 9 bases. After removal of 7 bases from V and 5 bases from J, the junction contained 11 bases not matched to a gene. CDR1 and CDR2 from the germline V gene are SQVTM and ANQGSEA. CDR3 length equals 14 residues. The CDR3, as DNA: TGCAGCGCTCAAGGGGACAGGGTAGGGTATGGCTACACCTTC. It is translated as CSAQGDRVGYGYTF.

The chain links TRBV10-1 to TRBJ2-3, with D maybe TRBD2 (6 bases). Germline CDR1 WNHNN, CDR2 SYGVQD (reference sequence). Trimming left V 6 bases short and J 6 bases short, with 16 bases between. This CDR3 comprises 14 residues. The CDR3 loop reads CASRETRTPDTQYF. The CDR3 DNA follows: TGCGCCAGCAGGGAGACTAGAACGCCCGATACGCAGTATTTT.

The chain recombines TRBV27 with TRBJ2-7; D call uncertain. The CDR3 extends over 14 amino acids. Per germline, CDR1 MNHEY and CDR2 SMNVEV (reference sequence). Trimming removed 4 bases at V and 2 bases at J, with 12 bases between. The CDR3 here is CASSWGTGTYEQYF. DNA of the CDR3: TGTGCCAGCAGTTGGGGAACTGGAACCTACGAGCAGTACTTC.